The entry below describes one T cell receptor (beta chain). At one boundary the junction diverges from the germline segment, which might be a read error. The data were taken from a study of tumor-infiltrating lymphocytes in primary liver carcinoma. The study co-extracted DNA and RNA from about 19-30 mg of unsorted bulk tissue. Surgical resection served as treatment for the primary liver carcinoma of these patients. Each tumor had five separate regions sampled. Starting from roughly 0.5 ug of total RNA, TCR beta cDNA was produced with a primer in the constant region. Libraries for TCR beta were built through three nested multiplex PCR rounds, which together made up a slightly modified ARM-PCR procedure. TRBV1-TRBV30 forward primers and a C-beta reverse primer were used in the first two PCR rounds, which each ran for nine to ten cycles. Each CDR3 protein is one row after TCRdb ran MiXCR on the multiplex PCR reads. The data contain 25,000 to 35,000 distinct CDR3 sequences, around 71% of them singletons.

The germline V gene encodes CDR1 SGHAT and CDR2 FQNNGV. The CDR3 loop spans 11 amino acids. The sample comprised liver tumor tissue from sampling region 3. Subset in this sample: tumor region T3, left-lateral pole. This chain connects TRBV11-2 to TRBJ1-1; no reliable D call. This TCR derives from a woman aged 25 to 39 with primary liver carcinoma and hepatitis B virus infection. In DNA form, the CDR3 reads TGCGCTAGCAACTTAGGTACTGAAGCTTCCTTT. Its translation is CASNLGTEASF.